What follows are 5 T cell receptor beta chains derived from one specimen sequenced in a study of blood T cells in healthy people across ages. A second PCR of roughly 7 to 11 cycles used a sample-barcoded 5' primer and a J-beta primer mix. TCRdb reprocessed the 5' RACE reads with MiXCR, giving one entry per CDR3 protein. This repertoire shows around 1.5 million distinct CDR3 sequences, 59% found once; its top ten account for over 5.5%. The sequenced material came from blood. The receptors derive from a man between 18 and 35 years old in good health.

There are a few counts of this clonotype. The chain uses TRBV15 and TRBJ2-6, with 7 bases lining up with TRBD1. The germline V gene encodes CDR1 LNHNV and CDR2 YYDKDF (reference sequence). The trim removed 4 bases at V and 2 bases at J, leaving 2 bases unmatched. There are 15 residues in the CDR3. The CDR3 DNA is TGTGCCACCAGCATAGGGACAGCTGGGGCCAACGTCCTGACTTTC. Translating it yields CATSIGTAGANVLTF.

This chain joins TRBV10-2 and TRBJ2-1; D gene uncertain. Trimming took off 1 base at V and 8 bases at J, with 6 bases between the two ends. The CDR3 totals 12 residues. Germline V gene data show CDR1 as WSHSY and CDR2 as SAAADI. In nucleotides, the CDR3 is TGCGCCAGCAGTGAGTTCGGTTATGAGCAGTTCTTC. Encoded protein: CASSEFGYEQFF.

The chain uses TRBV7-9 and TRBJ2-3; D is uncertain. The V gene lost 4 bases and the J gene lost 2 bases, with 16 bases spanning the gap. The germline gives CDR1 SEHNR, CDR2 FQNEAQ (reference sequence). This CDR3 comprises 16 residues. The chain's CDR3 is CASSYTGQSFTDTQYF. The CDR3, as DNA: TGTGCCAGCAGCTATACCGGGCAGTCATTCACAGATACGCAGTATTTT.

V gene TRBV27 combines with J gene TRBJ1-5; D remains unclear. Trimming removed 5 bases at V and 1 base at J, with 15 bases between. CDR3 length: 16 residues. The germline V gene has CDR1 MNHEY and CDR2 SMNVEV (reference sequence). The CDR3 DNA sequence: TGTGCCAGCAGTCCTCAGATACCTGGGAGCAATCAGCCCCAGCATTTT. It specifies CASSPQIPGSNQPQHF.

The rearrangement joins TRBV6-1 to TRBJ2-7; perhaps TRBD2 as D (5 bases). The V gene lost 7 bases and the J gene lost 0 bases, with 19 bases spanning the gap. CDR3 length: 16 residues. Germline assignment: CDR1 MNHNS and CDR2 SASEGT. CDR3 sequence: CASISLGESSSYEQYF. The DNA for the CDR3 is TGTGCCAGCATTTCGCTCGGGGAATCTAGCTCCTACGAGCAGTACTTC.